Sequencing of this T cell receptor (beta chain) was carried out in a study of blood T cells in healthy people across ages. Sample-barcoded 5' priming and a J-beta primer mix drove a second PCR of 7 to 11 cycles. Sequencing of every sample gave 3 million or more CDR3-containing paired-end reads. Using its own MiXCR run on the 5' RACE reads, TCRdb lists one record per CDR3 protein. The sample contains under 2 million distinct CDR3 sequences, around 35% of which appear only once. The V gene's germline CDR1 is SQVTM and CDR2 ANQGSEA. This CDR3 spans 14 amino acids. Trimming removed 7 bases from V and 0 bases from J, with 15 bases in between. Of note for this clonotype: Its cognate antigen is unknown.

Overall study results and limits: Roughly linear age-related decline in beta diversity appeared, significant by age 40. Strongly correlated with naive T cell percentage was TCR beta diversity. Unknown donor CMV status possibly confounded expanded clonotype changes.

The chain carries TRBV29-1 and TRBJ1-1; possibly TRBD1 for D (5 bases). The sequenced sample consisted of blood. This TCR derives from a woman younger than 45 in good health. CDR3 region: CSAGHGGLNTEAFF. The CDR3 nucleotides are TGCAGCGCCGGACACGGAGGATTGAACACTGAAGCTTTCTTT.